This TCR beta chain was sequenced for a study of cytomegalovirus exposure and HLA in healthy donors. Trimming took 3 bases from V and 6 from J; bases not matched to a gene: 12. CDR3 length: 15 amino acids. Germline loops: CDR1 SQVTM, CDR2 ANQGSEA. Use of 60 Vbeta and 13 Jbeta primers characterized the PCR. Assay used: immunoSEQ multiplex PCR; TCRdb lists only in-frame clones, some missing. The sample consists of around 150,000 clones, about 79% of them appearing once. The TCR originated in a woman aged 45 to 65 in good health and CMV-seropositive. Source material: PBMCs. J is TRBJ2-7 and V is TRBV29-1; 9 bases align to TRBD1. The CDR3 reads CSVDVTGTGTVEQYF. Written as DNA, the CDR3 is TGCAGCGTTGATGTCACCGGGACAGGGACGGTCGAGCAGTACTTC.